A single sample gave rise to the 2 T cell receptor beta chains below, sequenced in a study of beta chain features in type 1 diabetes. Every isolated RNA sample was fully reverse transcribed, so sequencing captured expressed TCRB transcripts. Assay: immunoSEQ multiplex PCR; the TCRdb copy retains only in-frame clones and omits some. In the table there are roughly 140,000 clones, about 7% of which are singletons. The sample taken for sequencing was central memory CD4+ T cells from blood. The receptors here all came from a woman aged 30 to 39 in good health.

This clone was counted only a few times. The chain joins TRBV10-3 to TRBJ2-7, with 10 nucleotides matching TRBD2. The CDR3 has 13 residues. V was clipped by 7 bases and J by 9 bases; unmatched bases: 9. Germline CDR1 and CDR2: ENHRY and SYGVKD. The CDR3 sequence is CAIKEREGEPQYF. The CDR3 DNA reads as TGTGCCATCAAGGAGCGGGAGGGCGAGCCGCAGTACTTC.

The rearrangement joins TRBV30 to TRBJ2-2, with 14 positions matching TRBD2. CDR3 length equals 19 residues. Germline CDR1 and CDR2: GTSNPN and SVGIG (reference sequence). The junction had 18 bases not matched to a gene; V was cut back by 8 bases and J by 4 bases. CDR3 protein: CARDVGTLGLAGGTGELFF. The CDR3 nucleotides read TGTGCCAGGGACGTCGGGACACTAGGACTAGCGGGAGGCACCGGGGAGCTGTTTTTT.